This T cell receptor (beta chain) was identified in a study of beta chain features in type 1 diabetes. Expressed TCRB transcripts were sequenced because the entire RNA isolate underwent reverse transcription. Sequencing was performed with immunoSEQ multiplex PCR; in TCRdb, only in-frame clones are kept and a portion is missing. The sample lists some 660,000 clones; about 14% were seen once. Sorting with CD45RO/CCR7/CD25/CD127/CD95/CD27 yielded naive, central memory, regulatory and stem-like memory CD4+ cells. This clone was seen a few times. The antigen is undetermined. Whole-study results and caveats: The naive, central memory and Treg TCRB repertoires looked more alike in patients than they did in healthy donors. Shortening of TCRB CDR3s, moderate but significant, appeared in all four CD4+ subsets of Type 1 diabetes patients.

The sequence was collected from a man younger than 35 with type 1 diabetes. Material: naive CD4+ T cells from blood.

CDR3 loop: CASSPGLAGGADTQYF. Written as DNA, the CDR3 is TGTGCCAGCAGCCCGGGACTAGCGGGAGGGGCAGATACGCAGTATTTT. V and J are TRBV5-4 and TRBJ2-3, with 16 positions matching TRBD2. Germline V gives CDR1 SGHNT, CDR2 YYREEE (reference sequence). Trimming cost V 4 bases and J 4 bases; bases outside gene matches: 3. CDR3 length: 16 residues.